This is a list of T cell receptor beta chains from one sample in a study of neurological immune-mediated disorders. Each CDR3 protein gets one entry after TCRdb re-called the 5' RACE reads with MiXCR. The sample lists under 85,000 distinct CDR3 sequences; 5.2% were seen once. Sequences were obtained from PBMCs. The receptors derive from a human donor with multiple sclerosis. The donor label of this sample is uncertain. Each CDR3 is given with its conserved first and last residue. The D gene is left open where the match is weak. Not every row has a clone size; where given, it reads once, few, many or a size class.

CASSSYRGRNTEAFF	TGTGCCAGCAGCTCTTACAGGGGGCGAAACACTGAAGCTTTCTTT	many	TRBJ1-1	TRBD1	TRBV7-9
CSARVPGQGGEQYF	TGCAGTGCTAGAGTGCCGGGACAGGGGGGCGAGCAGTACTTC	many	TRBJ2-7	TRBD1	TRBV20-1
CASSLVGVEAFF	TGTGCCAGCAGCTTAGTCGGAGTCGAAGCTTTCTTT	many	TRBJ1-1	-	TRBV7-6
CASSFLTTNEKLFF	TGTGCCAGCAGTTTTTTGACAACTAATGAAAAACTGTTTTTT	-	TRBJ1-4	-	TRBV12-3/TRBV12-4
CAISEPGQGPTEAFF	TGTGCCATCAGCGAACCTGGACAGGGTCCCACTGAAGCTTTCTTT	many	TRBJ1-1	TRBD1	TRBV10-3
CASSQTLSGNTEAFF	TGCGCCAGCAGCCAGACCCTTAGCGGGAACACTGAAGCTTTCTTT	-	TRBJ1-1	-	TRBV4-1
CASSFRLAGADTQYF	TGTGCCAGCAGCTTCAGACTAGCGGGGGCAGATACGCAGTATTTT	many	TRBJ2-3	TRBD2	TRBV7-9
CASSPRPRNQPQHF	TGTGCCAGCTCACCACGTCCGAGGAATCAGCCCCAGCATTTT	-	TRBJ1-5	-	TRBV18
CASGEEVWNSPLHF	TGTGCCAGCGGGGAGGAGGTGTGGAATTCACCCCTCCACTTT	many	TRBJ1-6	-	TRBV2
CASSHQGLSQSSPLHF	TGCGCCAGCAGCCATCAGGGGTTATCTCAGAGTTCACCCCTCCACTTT	many	TRBJ1-6	-	TRBV4-1
CASSWERRTNTGELFF	TGTGCCAGCAGCTGGGAAAGACGGACGAACACCGGGGAGCTGTTTTTT	-	TRBJ2-2	-	TRBV5-6
CASSQDGNSYEQYF	TGCGCCAGCAGCCAAGACGGGAACTCCTACGAGCAGTACTTC	many	TRBJ2-7	-	TRBV4-1
CSASRGSGDEQFF	TGCAGTGCTAGTCGGGGGAGCGGGGATGAGCAGTTCTTC	many	TRBJ2-1	TRBD2	TRBV20-1
CAISMNTEAFF	TGTGCCATCAGCATGAACACTGAAGCTTTCTTT	many	TRBJ1-1	-	TRBV10-3
CASSTGTYKYNEQFF	TGCGCCAGCAGCACCGGGACCTACAAATACAATGAGCAGTTCTTC	many	TRBJ2-1	-	TRBV5-1
CASSLGHFYEQYF	TGTGCCAGCAGCTTAGGACACTTCTACGAGCAGTACTTC	many	TRBJ2-7	-	TRBV7-9
CASSLRGPYGYTF	TGTGCCAGCAGTTTACGGGGGCCCTATGGCTACACCTTC	many	TRBJ1-2	-	TRBV12-3/TRBV12-4
CASSPKTGYNSPLHF	TGTGCCAGCAGTCCAAAGACAGGGTACAATTCACCCCTCCACTTT	-	TRBJ1-6	TRBD1	TRBV27
CASSVASSGVTDTQYF	TGTGCCAGCAGCGTAGCGTCTAGCGGGGTCACAGATACGCAGTATTTT	many	TRBJ2-3	TRBD2	TRBV9
CASSSGRNSPLHF	TGTGCCAGCAGCTCGGGGCGTAATTCACCCCTCCACTTT	-	TRBJ1-6	-	TRBV7-9
CASFRGLNTEAFF	TGCGCCAGCTTCAGGGGGCTGAACACTGAAGCTTTCTTT	many	TRBJ1-1	TRBD1	TRBV5-1
CASRSDGNTEAFF	TGCGCCAGCAGATCCGACGGGAACACTGAAGCTTTCTTT	many	TRBJ1-1	-	TRBV5-1
CASSLGHVTAEAFF	TGCGCCAGCAGCTTGGGACACGTAACCGCTGAAGCTTTCTTT	many	TRBJ1-1	-	TRBV5-1
CSARDGRPGAFF	TGCAGTGCTAGAGATGGACGTCCTGGGGCTTTCTTT	many	TRBJ1-1	-	TRBV20-1
CASSYLRDPSTDTQYF	TGTGCCAGCAGTTACCTGCGGGACCCTAGCACAGATACGCAGTATTTT	many	TRBJ2-3	-	TRBV6-2/TRBV6-3
CASSRMGRGVYNEQFF	TGTGCCAGCAGCCGCATGGGGCGGGGGGTCTACAATGAGCAGTTCTTC	few	TRBJ2-1	TRBD2	TRBV7-9
CASSPKTGYEQYF	TGTGCCAGCAGCCCTAAGACAGGGTACGAGCAGTACTTC	many	TRBJ2-7	TRBD1	TRBV3-1
CASSSKDSRGDEKLFF	TGCGCCAGCAGCTCAAAGGACTCCCGAGGGGATGAAAAACTGTTTTTT	many	TRBJ1-4	-	TRBV5-1
CSARPQGSKGYGYTF	TGCAGTGCTAGACCCCAGGGGTCCAAAGGCTATGGCTACACCTTC	many	TRBJ1-2	-	TRBV20-1
CASSLSPYLNTEAFF	TGTGCCAGCAGTTTATCTCCCTATCTGAACACTGAAGCTTTCTTT	many	TRBJ1-1	-	TRBV27
CASSPGTLLIAEKLFF	TGTGCCAGCAGCCCCGGGACTCTCCTGATAGCCGAAAAACTGTTTTTT	many	TRBJ1-4	-	TRBV9
CSASEGNGYGYTF	TGCAGTGCTAGTGAGGGCAACGGCTATGGCTACACCTTC	many	TRBJ1-2	-	TRBV20-1
CASSFERELFF	TGCGCCAGCAGCTTCGAGAGGGAGCTGTTTTTT	many	TRBJ2-2	-	TRBV5-1
CASSQVSYTEAFF	TGCGCCAGCAGCCAAGTTAGCTACACTGAAGCTTTCTTT	many	TRBJ1-1	-	TRBV4-1
CASRSPRPPYEDTQYF	TGTGCCAGCAGGAGTCCTAGGCCCCCCTATGAAGATACGCAGTATTTT	-	TRBJ2-3	-	TRBV6-1
CSARGAKGYTF	TGCAGTGCACGGGGCGCGAAAGGCTACACCTTC	-	TRBJ1-2	-	TRBV20-1
CASSLVSGVSNSPLHF	TGCGCCAGCAGCCTGGTTAGTGGGGTTAGTAATTCACCCCTCCACTTT	many	TRBJ1-6	-	TRBV5-1
CASSLGGTAGIGEAFF	TGTGCCAGCAGCTTGGGTGGGACAGCTGGCATCGGTGAAGCTTTCTTT	many	TRBJ1-1	TRBD1	TRBV5-4
CSARAERGQPQHF	TGCAGTGCTAGGGCCGAGAGGGGTCAGCCCCAGCATTTT	many	TRBJ1-5	-	TRBV20-1
CASSTRQGGDSPLHF	TGTGCCAGCAGCACCCGACAGGGGGGAGATTCACCCCTCCACTTT	many	TRBJ1-6	TRBD1	TRBV7-9
CASSLRAREEEVNTEAFF	TGTGCCAGCAGCTTAAGGGCGCGAGAGGAGGAAGTGAACACTGAAGCTTTCTTT	few	TRBJ1-1	-	TRBV7-8
CASSHEGLAYEQYF	TGTGCCAGCAGCCACGAAGGGTTGGCCTACGAGCAGTACTTC	many	TRBJ2-7	-	TRBV3-1
CASSFLAGVVDTQYF	TGCGCCAGCAGCTTCTTAGCGGGGGTGGTAGATACGCAGTATTTT	many	TRBJ2-3	TRBD2	TRBV5-1
CASSLEGQYQETQYF	TGCGCCAGCAGCTTGGAAGGACAGTACCAAGAGACCCAGTACTTC	many	TRBJ2-5	-	TRBV5-1
CASSLGGDDNEQFF	TGTGCCAGCAGTTTAGGGGGGGACGACAATGAGCAGTTCTTC	many	TRBJ2-1	-	TRBV12-3/TRBV12-4